The source of this T cell receptor beta chain is a study of blood T cell repertoires in COVID-19. Trimming took off 3 bases at V and 3 bases at J, with 8 bases between the two ends. The CDR3 is 14 residues long. Germline V gene lookup returns CDR1 SNHLY and CDR2 FYNNEI. Using immunoSEQ multiplex PCR, the repertoire was profiled, and TCRdb retains in-frame clones only, with some absent. The sample records roughly 200,000 clones, around 83% being singletons. This clone has a handful of counts. The genes are TRBV2 and TRBJ2-2, with a tentative D call TRBD2 (5 bases). The sequence came from a man aged 35-49 years with active or convalescent COVID-19. What was sequenced was peripheral blood. The DNA of the CDR3 is TGTGCCAGCAGTGAGGGAGAGGACACCGGGGAGCTGTTTTTT. It translates to CASSEGEDTGELFF.